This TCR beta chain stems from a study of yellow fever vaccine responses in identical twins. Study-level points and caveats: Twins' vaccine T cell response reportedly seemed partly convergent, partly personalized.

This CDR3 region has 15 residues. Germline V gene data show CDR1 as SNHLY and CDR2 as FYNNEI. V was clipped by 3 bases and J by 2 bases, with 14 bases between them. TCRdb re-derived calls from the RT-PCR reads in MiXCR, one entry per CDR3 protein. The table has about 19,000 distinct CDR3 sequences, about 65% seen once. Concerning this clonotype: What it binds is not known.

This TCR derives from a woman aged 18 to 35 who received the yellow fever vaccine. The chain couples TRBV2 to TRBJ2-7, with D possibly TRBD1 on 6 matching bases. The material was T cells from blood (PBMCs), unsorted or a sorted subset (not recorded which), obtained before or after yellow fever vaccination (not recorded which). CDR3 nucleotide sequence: TGTGCCAGCAGTGATAAGGGGACAAAAACCTACGAGCAGTACTTC. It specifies CASSDKGTKTYEQYF. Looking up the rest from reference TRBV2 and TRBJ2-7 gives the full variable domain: EPEVTQTPSHQVTQMGQEVILRCVPISNHLYFYWYRQILGQKVEFLVSFYNNEISEKSEIFDDQFSVERPDGSNFTLKIRSTKLEDSAMYFCASSDKGTKTYEQYFGPGTRLTVT.